These T cell receptor beta chains were read from a single sample in a study of T cell changes during pregnancy in multiple sclerosis. Clones were read by immunoSEQ multiplex PCR, and TCRdb kept only the in-frame ones, dropping some. The sample includes roughly 47,000 clones, 85% to 95% seen only once; the top ten take less than 6%. This sample comprised CD8+ T cells from peripheral blood mononuclear cells, obtained before pregnancy. The receptors here all came from a female donor with multiple sclerosis, enrolled in a pregnancy study. The CDR3 runs from the conserved cysteine through the conserved F or W. The D gene is left open where the match is weak. Size is omitted from some rows. Given values are once, few, many or a class for expanded clones.

clone size	D gene	CDR3 length	V gene	J gene	CDR3 DNA	CDR3 protein
-	-	11	TRBV6-1	TRBJ2-7	TGTGCCAGCAGTGAAGGCCAGGAGCAGTACTTC	CASSEGQEQYF
-	-	15	TRBV18	TRBJ1-5	TGTGCCAGCTCACCGGACGGTGGAGAGCGGCAGCCCCAGCATTTT	CASSPDGGERQPQHF
few	TRBD2	16	TRBV5-6	TRBJ2-2	TGTGCCAGCAGGGGACTAGCGGGAGGCGATACCGGGGAGCTGTTTTTT	CASRGLAGGDTGELFF
-	-	15	TRBV15	TRBJ1-4	TGTGCCACCAGCAGAGAAAGACAGCTGAATGAAAAACTGTTTTTT	CATSRERQLNEKLFF
-	TRBD2	15	TRBV11-2	TRBJ2-3	TGTGCCAGCAGCATCCGAGCGGGAGGGACAGATACGCAGTATTTT	CASSIRAGGTDTQYF
-	-	12	TRBV19	TRBJ1-1	TGTGCCAGTAGGACAGGATACACTGAAGCTTTCTTT	CASRTGYTEAFF
-	TRBD1	14	TRBV5-1	TRBJ2-7	TGCGCCAGCAGCATCGGGACAGGGAGCTACGAGCAGTACTTC	CASSIGTGSYEQYF
few	-	14	TRBV7-9	TRBJ1-5	TGTGCCAGCAGCTTAGTAGGAGGCAATCAGCCCCAGCATTTT	CASSLVGGNQPQHF
-	TRBD2	17	TRBV9	TRBJ2-1	TGTGCCAGCAGCGAGAGACTAGCGGGAGGCGGGCACAATGAGCAGTTCTTC	CASSERLAGGGHNEQFF
-	TRBD2	16	TRBV29-1	TRBJ2-1	TGCAGCGTTGAAGGCGCCCCGGGACTAGCCTACAATGAGCAGTTCTTC	CSVEGAPGLAYNEQFF
-	-	13	TRBV11-2	TRBJ1-2	TGTGCCAGCAGCGAAACAGGGTCCTATGGCTACACCTTC	CASSETGSYGYTF
-	TRBD2	16	TRBV9	TRBJ2-2	TGTGCCAGCAGCGGGGGGGCTAGCGGGTTCACCGGGGAGCTGTTTTTT	CASSGGASGFTGELFF
-	-	15	TRBV30	TRBJ2-1	TGTGCCTGGACCCTAGGGACTGGAAGATACAATGAGCAGTTCTTC	CAWTLGTGRYNEQFF
-	TRBD1	16	TRBV4-2	TRBJ2-1	TGTGCCAGCAGCCAAGGAGGGGGCGAGCCCTACAATGAGCAGTTCTTC	CASSQGGGEPYNEQFF
-	-	12	TRBV19	TRBJ1-1	TGTGCCAGTAGTATTGGCGCGGTAGAAGCTTTCTTT	CASSIGAVEAFF
-	-	15	TRBV25-1	TRBJ2-1	TGTGCCAGCATGGGGAGCAGGGGCTATGGCAATGAGCAGTTCTTC	CASMGSRGYGNEQFF
-	-	13	TRBV5-6	TRBJ1-1	TGTGCCAGCAGCCCCGGGACAACTCGAATCCCTTTCTTT	CASSPGTTRIPFF
-	-	14	TRBV5-1	TRBJ1-1	TGCGCCAGCAGCTTGGGGGGGGGAAGCACTGAAGCTTTCTTT	CASSLGGGSTEAFF
-	-	15	TRBV7-9	TRBJ2-2	TGTGCCAGCAGCTTAGACGACGGGACAACCGGGGAGCTGTTTTTT	CASSLDDGTTGELFF
-	-	16	TRBV5-1	TRBJ2-7	TGCGCCAGCAGCTTGGAGGTCCGGGGGTCTGGAACCGAGCAGTACTTC	CASSLEVRGSGTEQYF
-	-	15	TRBV9	TRBJ2-2	TGTGCCAGCAGCGTAGATCGCGGGCCGCACGGGGAGCTGTTTTTT	CASSVDRGPHGELFF
-	TRBD2	14	TRBV6-4	TRBJ2-3	TGTGCCAGCAGTCCTAGCGGGAGTCCAGATACGCAGTATTTT	CASSPSGSPDTQYF
few	TRBD1	17	TRBV5-4	TRBJ2-7	TGTGCCAGCAGCTTGGTGGGACAGGGGGCGAGCTCCTACGAGCAGTACTTC	CASSLVGQGASSYEQYF
-	TRBD2	14	TRBV28	TRBJ2-7	TGTGCCAGCAGTTTGCTAGCGGAATACTACGAGCAGTACTTC	CASSLLAEYYEQYF
-	-	11	TRBV19	TRBJ2-2	TGTGCCAGTACTCTCACCGGGGAGCTGTTTTTT	CASTLTGELFF
-	-	13	TRBV12-5	TRBJ1-1	TGTGCCAGCCATGAAGGGACAAGCACTGAAGCTTTCTTT	CASHEGTSTEAFF
-	TRBD2	17	TRBV7-3	TRBJ2-3	TGTGCCAGCAGCTCCTCGGGACTAGGGCAATCCACAGATACGCAGTATTTT	CASSSSGLGQSTDTQYF
-	TRBD1	17	TRBV7-9	TRBJ1-1	TGTGCCAGCAGCCCAGGGGGGCTCCTTAGGAAGGACACTGAAGCTTTCTTT	CASSPGGLLRKDTEAFF
-	TRBD2	19	TRBV7-6	TRBJ2-3	TGTGCCAGCAGCTTATTCTCCCGACTAGCGGGAGTGGCAACAGATACGCAGTATTTT	CASSLFSRLAGVATDTQYF
-	TRBD1	15	TRBV6-5	TRBJ1-1	TGTGCCAGCAGTTGGACAGGGGGGGAGAACACTGAAGCTTTCTTT	CASSWTGGENTEAFF
-	TRBD2	18	TRBV29-1	TRBJ2-1	TGCAGCGTCACGGGGGGACTAAGAAGATCGAACTCCTACAATGAGCAGTTCTTC	CSVTGGLRRSNSYNEQFF
-	-	14	TRBV19	TRBJ1-1	TGTGCCAGTAGTCCTCCGGGCCTACACTCGGGGGCTTTCTTT	CASSPPGLHSGAFF
-	-	14	TRBV5-5	TRBJ1-1	TGTGCCAGCAGCCCCAAGGAGGGAAGGACTGAAGCTTTCTTT	CASSPKEGRTEAFF
-	-	11	TRBV5-4	TRBJ2-7	TGTGCCAGCAGCTTGCTTTCCGAGCAGTACTTC	CASSLLSEQYF
once	TRBD2	16	TRBV15	TRBJ2-7	TGTGCCACCAGCAGTAGAGCGGGAGAGCTCCCCTACGAGCAGTACTTC	CATSSRAGELPYEQYF
-	-	13	TRBV19	TRBJ2-1	TGTGCCAGTAGTAGAGGAGGGGTCAATGAGCAGTTCTTC	CASSRGGVNEQFF
-	-	15	TRBV7-9	TRBJ1-1	TGTGCCAGCAGCCCCATTTCAGGGCAGAACACTGAAGCTTTCTTT	CASSPISGQNTEAFF
-	TRBD1	14	TRBV5-4	TRBJ2-7	TGTGCCAGCAGCGTGGGACAGGGGGCCTACGAGCAGTACTTC	CASSVGQGAYEQYF
-	TRBD2	13	TRBV7-9	TRBJ2-1	TGTGCCAGCAGCTCTAGCGGGGACAATGAGCAGTTCTTC	CASSSSGDNEQFF
-	-	14	TRBV27	TRBJ2-1	TGTGCCAGCAGTCCCAACTTCCCCTACAATGAGCAGTTCTTC	CASSPNFPYNEQFF
-	-	12	TRBV15	TRBJ1-1	TGTGCCACAAAAGAGGCCAACACTGAAGCTTTCTTT	CATKEANTEAFF
-	-	15	TRBV19	TRBJ2-7	TGTGCCAGTAGTCCCGGCGGGTTCTCCCTCTACGAGCAGTACTTC	CASSPGGFSLYEQYF
-	-	14	TRBV11-3	TRBJ2-1	TGTGCCAGCAGCGAGGGGACTGCGCCCCGCGAGCAGTTCTTC	CASSEGTAPREQFF
-	-	13	TRBV2	TRBJ2-7	TGTGCCAGCAGTGAATCAGGGACCTACGAGCAGTACTTC	CASSESGTYEQYF
once	TRBD1	15	TRBV28	TRBJ2-7	TGTGCCAGCAGTTCGGGACAGGGGGCCTCCTACGAGCAGTACTTC	CASSSGQGASYEQYF
-	TRBD2	14	TRBV28	TRBJ2-5	TGTGCCAGCAGTGCCCGGTCCGGGGGGGAGACCCAGTACTTC	CASSARSGGETQYF
-	TRBD2	14	TRBV7-8	TRBJ2-1	TGTGCCAGCAGCTTAGCCGAGGCTAGCGGACGACAGTTCTTC	CASSLAEASGRQFF
-	-	15	TRBV6-1	TRBJ1-5	TGTGCCAGCAGCCTAGGACAGTATAGCAATCAGCCCCAGCATTTT	CASSLGQYSNQPQHF
-	-	15	TRBV4-3	TRBJ2-7	TGCGCCAGCAGCCAAAGGAGGGCTCCAGCCTACGAGCAGTACTTC	CASSQRRAPAYEQYF
-	TRBD1	15	TRBV28	TRBJ2-1	TGTGCCAGCACCACGGAGGGACAGGGGTATAATGAGCAGTTCTTC	CASTTEGQGYNEQFF
-	-	13	TRBV19	TRBJ1-5	TGTGCCAGTAGTATAATCAGGGGCCAGCCCCAGCATTTT	CASSIIRGQPQHF
-	-	12	TRBV6-1	TRBJ1-1	TGTGCCAGCAGTGAAGGGGCCTTCGAAGCTTTCTTT	CASSEGAFEAFF